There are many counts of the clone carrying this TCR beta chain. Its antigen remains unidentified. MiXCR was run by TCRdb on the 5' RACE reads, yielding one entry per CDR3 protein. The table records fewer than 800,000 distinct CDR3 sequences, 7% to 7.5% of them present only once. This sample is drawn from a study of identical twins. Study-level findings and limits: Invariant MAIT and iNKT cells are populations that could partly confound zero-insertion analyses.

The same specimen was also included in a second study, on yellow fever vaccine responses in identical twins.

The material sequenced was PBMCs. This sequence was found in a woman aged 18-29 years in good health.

The CDR3: CASSPDRGSDEKLFF. The CDR3 DNA reads as TGTGCCAGCAGTCCTGACAGGGGGTCGGATGAAAAACTGTTTTTT. V usage is TRBV12-3 or TRBV12-4 and J usage is TRBJ1-4; TRBD1 matches 9 bases. V lost 5 bases and J lost 6; bases outside the gene matches: 7. The CDR3 spans 15 residues.